This T cell receptor (beta chain) comes out of a study of blood T cell repertoires in COVID-19. In its sample, this clone was seen a few times. This CDR3 is 15 amino acids long. Germline CDR1 is KGHDR and CDR2 is SFDVKD. V trimming: 5 bases; J trimming: 4 bases; junction bases outside the gene matches: 8. Profiling relied on immunoSEQ multiplex PCR, and the TCRdb table lists in-frame clones only, not all of them. The sample shows about 140,000 clones, approximately 80% of them seen only once. This rearrangement joins TRBV24-1 to TRBJ1-2; 8 bases map to TRBD1. This sequence was found in a woman aged 55 to 70 with acute or convalescent COVID-19. Sequencing was carried out using peripheral blood. The CDR3 region is CATSAPTGVAYGYTF. For the CDR3, the DNA is TGTGCCACCAGTGCTCCGACAGGGGTTGCCTATGGCTACACCTTC.